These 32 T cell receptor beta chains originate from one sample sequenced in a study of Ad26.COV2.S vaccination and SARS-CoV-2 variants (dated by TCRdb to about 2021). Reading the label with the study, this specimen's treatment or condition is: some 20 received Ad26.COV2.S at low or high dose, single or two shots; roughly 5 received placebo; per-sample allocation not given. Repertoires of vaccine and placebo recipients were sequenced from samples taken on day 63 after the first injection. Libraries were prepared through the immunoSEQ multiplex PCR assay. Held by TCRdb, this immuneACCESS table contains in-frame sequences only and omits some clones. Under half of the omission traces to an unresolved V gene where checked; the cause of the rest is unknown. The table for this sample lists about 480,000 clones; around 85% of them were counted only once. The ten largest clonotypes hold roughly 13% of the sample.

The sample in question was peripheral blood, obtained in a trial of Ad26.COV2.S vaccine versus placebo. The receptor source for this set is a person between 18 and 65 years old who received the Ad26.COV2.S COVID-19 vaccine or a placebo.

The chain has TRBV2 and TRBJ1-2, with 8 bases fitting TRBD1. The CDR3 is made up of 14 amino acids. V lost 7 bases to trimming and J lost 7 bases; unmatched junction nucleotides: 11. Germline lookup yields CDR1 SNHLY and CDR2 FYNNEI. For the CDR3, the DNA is TGTGCCAGCATTCGTGGACAGGGAGCTAGTGGCTACACCTTC. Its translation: CASIRGQGASGYTF.

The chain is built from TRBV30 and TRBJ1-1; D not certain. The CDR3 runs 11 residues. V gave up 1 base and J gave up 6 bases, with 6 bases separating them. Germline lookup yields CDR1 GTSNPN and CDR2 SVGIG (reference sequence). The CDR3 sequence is CAWSGRPEAFF. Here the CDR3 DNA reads TGTGCCTGGAGTGGACGCCCTGAAGCTTTCTTT.

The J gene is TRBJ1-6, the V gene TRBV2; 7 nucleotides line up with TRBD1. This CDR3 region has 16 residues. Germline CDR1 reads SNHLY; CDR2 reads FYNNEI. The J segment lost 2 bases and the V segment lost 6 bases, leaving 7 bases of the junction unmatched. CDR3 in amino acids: CASRVTGIPYNSPLHF. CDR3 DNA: TGTGCCAGCAGGGTGACAGGGATCCCCTATAATTCACCCCTCCACTTT.

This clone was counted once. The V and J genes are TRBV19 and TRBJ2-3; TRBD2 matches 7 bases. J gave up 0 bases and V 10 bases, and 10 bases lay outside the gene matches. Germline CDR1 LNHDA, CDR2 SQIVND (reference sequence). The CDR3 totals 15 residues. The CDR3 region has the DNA TGTGCCACTTCACTAGCGCCCATTAGCACAGATACGCAGTATTTT. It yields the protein CATSLAPISTDTQYF. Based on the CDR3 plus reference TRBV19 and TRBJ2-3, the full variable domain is DGGITQSPKYLFRKEGQNVTLSCEQNLNHDAMYWYRQDPGQGLRLIYYSQIVNDFQKGDIAEGYSVSREKKESFPLTVTSAQKNPTAFYLCATSLAPISTDTQYFGPGTRLTVL.

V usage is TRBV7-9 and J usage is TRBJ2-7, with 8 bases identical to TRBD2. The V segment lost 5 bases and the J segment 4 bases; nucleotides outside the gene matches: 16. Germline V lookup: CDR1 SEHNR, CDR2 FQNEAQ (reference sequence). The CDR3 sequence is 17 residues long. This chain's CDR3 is CASSAKGERERGYEQYF. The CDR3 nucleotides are TGTGCCAGCAGCGCTAAAGGGGAGCGGGAGAGGGGATACGAGCAGTACTTC. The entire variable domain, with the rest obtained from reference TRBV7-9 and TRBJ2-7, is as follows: DTGVSQNPRHKITKRGQNVTFRCDPISEHNRLYWYRQTLGQGPEFLTYFQNEAQLEKSRLLSDRFSAERPKGSFSTLEIQRTEQGDSAMYLCASSAKGERERGYEQYFGPGTRLTVT.

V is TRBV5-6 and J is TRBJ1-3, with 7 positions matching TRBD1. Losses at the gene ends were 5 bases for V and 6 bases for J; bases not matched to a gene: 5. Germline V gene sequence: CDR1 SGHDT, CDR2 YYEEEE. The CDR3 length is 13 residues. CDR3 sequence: CASSRTGPNTIYF. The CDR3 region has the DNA TGTGCCAGCAGTCGGACAGGACCAAACACCATATATTTT.

The CDR3, as DNA: TGTGCCATCAGTGTGGGGGGAAAACTGTTTTTT. Its translation: CAISVGGKLFF. The gene calls are TRBV10-3 and TRBJ1-4, with D possibly TRBD1 on 5 matching bases. There are 11 residues in the CDR3. Trimming left V 4 bases short and J 10 bases short, with 7 bases between. Germline assignment: CDR1 ENHRY and CDR2 SYGVKD.

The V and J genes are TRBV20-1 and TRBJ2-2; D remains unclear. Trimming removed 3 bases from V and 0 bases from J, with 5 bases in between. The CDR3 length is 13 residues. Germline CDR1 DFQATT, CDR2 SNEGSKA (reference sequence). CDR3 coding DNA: TGCAGTGCTAGTCCACCGAACACCGGGGAGCTGTTTTTT. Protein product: CSASPPNTGELFF.

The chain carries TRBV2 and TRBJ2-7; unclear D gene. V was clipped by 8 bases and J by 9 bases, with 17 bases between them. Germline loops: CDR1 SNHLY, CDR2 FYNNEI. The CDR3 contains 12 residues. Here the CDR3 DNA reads TGTGCCAGCTCCGCCGGCCAGCGTCTGCAGTACTTC. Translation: CASSAGQRLQYF.

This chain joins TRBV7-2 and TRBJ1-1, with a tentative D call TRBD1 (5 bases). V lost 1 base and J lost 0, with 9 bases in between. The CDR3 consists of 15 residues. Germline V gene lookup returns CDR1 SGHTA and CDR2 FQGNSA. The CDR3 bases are TGTGCCAGCAGCTTAGAGGCAGGGATGAACACTGAAGCTTTCTTT. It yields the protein CASSLEAGMNTEAFF.

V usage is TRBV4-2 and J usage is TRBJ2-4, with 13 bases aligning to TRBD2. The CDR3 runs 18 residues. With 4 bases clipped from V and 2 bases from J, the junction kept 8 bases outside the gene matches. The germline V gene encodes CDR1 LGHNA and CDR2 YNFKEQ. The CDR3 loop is CASSPGLAGELTKNIQYF. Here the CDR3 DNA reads TGTGCCAGCAGCCCCGGACTAGCGGGAGAATTAACCAAAAACATTCAGTACTTC.

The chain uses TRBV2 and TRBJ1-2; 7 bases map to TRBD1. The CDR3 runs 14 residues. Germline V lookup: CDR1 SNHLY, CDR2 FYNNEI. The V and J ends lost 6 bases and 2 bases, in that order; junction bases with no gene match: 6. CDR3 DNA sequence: TGTGCCAGCAGGACCGACAGGGAGAACTATGGCTACACCTTC. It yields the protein CASRTDRENYGYTF. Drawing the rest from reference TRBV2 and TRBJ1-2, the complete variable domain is EPEVTQTPSHQVTQMGQEVILRCVPISNHLYFYWYRQILGQKVEFLVSFYNNEISEKSEIFDDQFSVERPDGSNFTLKIRSTKLEDSAMYFCASRTDRENYGYTFGSGTRLTVV.

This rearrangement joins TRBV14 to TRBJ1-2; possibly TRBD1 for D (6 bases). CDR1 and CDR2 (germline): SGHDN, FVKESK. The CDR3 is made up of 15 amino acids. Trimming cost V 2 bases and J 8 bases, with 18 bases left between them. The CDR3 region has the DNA TGTGCCAGCAGCCAACTCATGACGGGGGGGCGCGGCTACACCTTC. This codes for CASSQLMTGGRGYTF.

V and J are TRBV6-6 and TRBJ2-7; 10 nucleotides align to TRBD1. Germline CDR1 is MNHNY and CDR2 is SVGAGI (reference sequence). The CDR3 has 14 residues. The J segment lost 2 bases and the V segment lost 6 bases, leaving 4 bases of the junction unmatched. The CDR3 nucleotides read TGTGCCAGCAGGCACGGACAGGGGGCCTACGAGCAGTACTTC. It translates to CASRHGQGAYEQYF.

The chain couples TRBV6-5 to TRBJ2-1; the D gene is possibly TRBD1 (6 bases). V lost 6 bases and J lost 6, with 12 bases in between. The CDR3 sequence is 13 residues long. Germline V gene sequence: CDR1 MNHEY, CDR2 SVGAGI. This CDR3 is CASRSGQGNEQFF. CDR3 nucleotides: TGTGCCAGCAGATCGGGACAAGGCAATGAGCAGTTCTTC.

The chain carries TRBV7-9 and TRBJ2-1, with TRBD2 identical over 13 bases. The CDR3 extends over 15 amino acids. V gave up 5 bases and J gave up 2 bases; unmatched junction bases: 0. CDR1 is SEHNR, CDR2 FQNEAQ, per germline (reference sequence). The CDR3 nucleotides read TGTGCCAGCAGCGGACTAGCGGGAGCCTACAATGAGCAGTTCTTC. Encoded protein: CASSGLAGAYNEQFF.

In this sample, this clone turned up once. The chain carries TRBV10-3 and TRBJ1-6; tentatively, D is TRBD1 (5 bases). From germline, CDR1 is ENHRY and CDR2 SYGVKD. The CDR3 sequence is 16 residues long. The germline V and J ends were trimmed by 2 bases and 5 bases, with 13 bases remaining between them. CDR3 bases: TGTGCCATCAGTGAGCCGCAGGGAGCCGATAATTCACCCCTCCACTTT. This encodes CAISEPQGADNSPLHF.

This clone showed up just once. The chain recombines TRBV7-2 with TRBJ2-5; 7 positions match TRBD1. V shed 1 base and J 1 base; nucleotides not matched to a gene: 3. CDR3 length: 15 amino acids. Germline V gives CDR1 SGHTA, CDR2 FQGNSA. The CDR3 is CASSLVRGLQETQYF. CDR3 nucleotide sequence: TGTGCCAGCAGCTTAGTTAGGGGGCTCCAAGAGACCCAGTACTTC.

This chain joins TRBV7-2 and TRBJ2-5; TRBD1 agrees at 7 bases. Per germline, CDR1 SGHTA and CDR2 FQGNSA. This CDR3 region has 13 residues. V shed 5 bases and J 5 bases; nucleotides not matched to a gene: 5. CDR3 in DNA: TGTGCCAGCAGCCCAGGGGGTCACGAGACCCAGTACTTC. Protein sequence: CASSPGGHETQYF. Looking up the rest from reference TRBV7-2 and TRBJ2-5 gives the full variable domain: GAGVSQSPSNKVTEKGKDVELRCDPISGHTALYWYRQSLGQGLEFLIYFQGNSAPDKSGLPSDRFSAERTGGSVSTLTIQRTQQEDSAVYLCASSPGGHETQYFGPGTRLLVL.

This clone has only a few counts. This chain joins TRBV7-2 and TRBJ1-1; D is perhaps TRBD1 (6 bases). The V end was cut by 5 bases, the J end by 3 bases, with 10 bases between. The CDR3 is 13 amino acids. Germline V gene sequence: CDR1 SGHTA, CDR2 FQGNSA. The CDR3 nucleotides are TGTGCCAGCAGCCAGGGGCTGGACACTGAAGCTTTCTTT. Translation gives CASSQGLDTEAFF.

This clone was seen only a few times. In DNA, the CDR3 is TGTGCCAGCAGCTTAAGGTTGGGGCAGACTAGAAGCTATGGCTACACCTTC. It encodes CASSLRLGQTRSYGYTF. This sequence joins TRBV7-9 and TRBJ1-2; D might be TRBD1 (5 bases). The CDR3 sequence is 17 residues long. Germline assignment: CDR1 SEHNR and CDR2 FQNEAQ (reference sequence). V was cut by 2 bases and J by 4 bases, with 20 bases left in between.

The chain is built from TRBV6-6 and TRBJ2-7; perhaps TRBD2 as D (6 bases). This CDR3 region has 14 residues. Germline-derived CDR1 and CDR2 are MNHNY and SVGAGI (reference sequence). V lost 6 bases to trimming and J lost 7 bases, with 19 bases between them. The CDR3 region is CASRSGLTLHEQYF. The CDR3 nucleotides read TGTGCCAGCAGGTCGGGACTGACCTTGCATGAGCAGTACTTC.

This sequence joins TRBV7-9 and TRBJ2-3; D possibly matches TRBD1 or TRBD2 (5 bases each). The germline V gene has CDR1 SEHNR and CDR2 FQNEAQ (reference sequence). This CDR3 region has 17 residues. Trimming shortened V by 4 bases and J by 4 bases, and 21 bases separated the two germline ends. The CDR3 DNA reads TGTGCCAGCAGCTCACCGGGACCAACGGGGCGTGCAGATACGCAGTATTTT. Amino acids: CASSSPGPTGRADTQYF. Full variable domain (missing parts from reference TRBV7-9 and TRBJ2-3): DTGVSQNPRHKITKRGQNVTFRCDPISEHNRLYWYRQTLGQGPEFLTYFQNEAQLEKSRLLSDRFSAERPKGSFSTLEIQRTEQGDSAMYLCASSSPGPTGRADTQYFGPGTRLTVL.

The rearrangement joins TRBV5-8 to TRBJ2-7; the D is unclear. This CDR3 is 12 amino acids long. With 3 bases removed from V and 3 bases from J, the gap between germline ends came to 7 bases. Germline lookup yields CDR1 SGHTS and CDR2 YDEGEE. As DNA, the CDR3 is TGTGCCAGCAGCTCGGATTTCTACGAGCAGTACTTC. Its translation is CASSSDFYEQYF.

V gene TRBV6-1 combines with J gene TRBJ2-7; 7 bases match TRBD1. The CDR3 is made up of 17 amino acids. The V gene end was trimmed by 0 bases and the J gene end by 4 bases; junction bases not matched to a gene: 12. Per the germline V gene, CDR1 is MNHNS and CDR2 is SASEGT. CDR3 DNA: TGTGCCAGCAGTGAAGCGTTAACCGGGACAGTGAGGTACGAGCAGTACTTC. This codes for CASSEALTGTVRYEQYF.

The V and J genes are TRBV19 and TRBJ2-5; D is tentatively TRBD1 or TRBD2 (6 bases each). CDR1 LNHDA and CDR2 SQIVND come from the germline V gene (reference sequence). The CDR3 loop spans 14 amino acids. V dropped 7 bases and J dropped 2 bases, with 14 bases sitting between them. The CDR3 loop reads CASTAGGPQETQYF. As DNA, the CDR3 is TGTGCCAGTACCGCCGGGGGCCCTCAAGAGACCCAGTACTTC.

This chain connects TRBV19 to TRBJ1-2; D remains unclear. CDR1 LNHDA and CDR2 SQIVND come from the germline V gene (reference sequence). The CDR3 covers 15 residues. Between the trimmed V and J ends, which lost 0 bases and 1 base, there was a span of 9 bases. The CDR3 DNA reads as TGTGCCAGTAGTATAGATACCAGGAATAACTATGGCTACACCTTC. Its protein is CASSIDTRNNYGYTF. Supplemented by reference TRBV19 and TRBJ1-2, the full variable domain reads DGGITQSPKYLFRKEGQNVTLSCEQNLNHDAMYWYRQDPGQGLRLIYYSQIVNDFQKGDIAEGYSVSREKKESFPLTVTSAQKNPTAFYLCASSIDTRNNYGYTFGSGTRLTVV.

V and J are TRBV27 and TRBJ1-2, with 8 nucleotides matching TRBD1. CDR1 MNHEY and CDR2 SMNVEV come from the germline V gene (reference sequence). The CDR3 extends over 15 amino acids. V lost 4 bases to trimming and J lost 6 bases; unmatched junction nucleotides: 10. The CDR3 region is CASSWGQGAPNGYTF. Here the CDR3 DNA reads TGTGCCAGCAGTTGGGGGCAGGGGGCGCCCAATGGCTACACCTTC.

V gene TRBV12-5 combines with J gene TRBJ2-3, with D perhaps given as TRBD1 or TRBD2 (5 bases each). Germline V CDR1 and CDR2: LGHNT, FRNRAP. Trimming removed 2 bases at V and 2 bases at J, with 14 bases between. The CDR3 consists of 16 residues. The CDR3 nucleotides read TGTGCTAGTGGTTTGAGGGTTGGGGGATTCACAGATACGCAGTATTTT. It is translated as CASGLRVGGFTDTQYF.

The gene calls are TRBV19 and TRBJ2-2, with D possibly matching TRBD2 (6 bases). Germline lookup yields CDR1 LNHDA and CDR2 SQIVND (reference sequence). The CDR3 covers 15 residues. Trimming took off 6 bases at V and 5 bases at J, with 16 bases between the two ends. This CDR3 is CASSQLATITGELFF. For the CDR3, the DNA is TGTGCCAGTAGCCAACTAGCTACAATAACCGGGGAGCTGTTTTTT.

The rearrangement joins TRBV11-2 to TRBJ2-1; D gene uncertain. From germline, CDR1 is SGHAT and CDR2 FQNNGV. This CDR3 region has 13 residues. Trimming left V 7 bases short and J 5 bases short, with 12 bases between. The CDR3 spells CASTNYRDNEQFF. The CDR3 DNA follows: TGTGCCAGCACCAATTACCGGGACAATGAGCAGTTCTTC.

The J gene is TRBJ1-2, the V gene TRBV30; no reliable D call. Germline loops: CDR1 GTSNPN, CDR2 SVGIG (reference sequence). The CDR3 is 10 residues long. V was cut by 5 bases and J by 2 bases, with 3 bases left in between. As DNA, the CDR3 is TGTGCCTGGTCAAACTATGGCTACACCTTC. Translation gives CAWSNYGYTF.